These T cell receptor beta chains were read from a single sample in a study of PD-1 blockade in classical Hodgkin lymphoma. The assay was immunoSEQ multiplex PCR, and TCRdb's table has in-frame clones only and misses some. Among 42,000 or so clones, around 86% were seen once, and the ten largest hold less than 7%. The sample consisted of peripheral blood mononuclear cells (PBMCs), taken before the second cycle of nivolumab. These receptors came from a human donor with classical Hodgkin lymphoma. CDR3s include the opening cysteine and the closing phenylalanine or tryptophan. The order of the fields is clone size, D gene, CDR3 length, V gene, J gene, CDR3 protein, CDR3 DNA. A D gene is named only where the DNA matches it firmly. Not every row has a clone size; where given, it reads once, few, many or a size class.

>-|TRBD2|15|TRBV2|TRBJ2-7
CASSVEASGRYEQYF
TGTGCCAGCAGTGTGGAGGCTAGCGGCCGGTACGAGCAGTACTTC
>-|-|14|TRBV28|TRBJ1-2
CASRIGARPNDYTF
TGTGCCAGCAGGATCGGGGCGCGACCTAATGACTACACCTTC
>-|TRBD1|18|TRBV5-1|TRBJ1-5
CASSTLVGGQGANQPQHF
TGCGCCAGCAGCACCTTAGTAGGGGGACAGGGGGCGAATCAGCCCCAGCATTTT
>-|TRBD2|13|TRBV29-1|TRBJ2-7
CSVKAGLNYEQYF
TGCAGCGTTAAAGCGGGGTTGAACTACGAGCAGTACTTC
>-|-|11|TRBV2|TRBJ2-7
CASRDSYEQYF
TGTGCCAGCAGGGACAGCTACGAGCAGTACTTC
>-|-|11|TRBV6-1|TRBJ2-7
CASSDYYEQYF
TGTGCCAGCAGTGACTACTACGAGCAGTACTTC
>once|-|15|TRBV6-1|TRBJ2-2
CASTPGLLNTGELFF
TGTGCCAGCACTCCGGGACTCCTGAACACCGGGGAGCTGTTTTTT
>-|-|14|TRBV28|TRBJ2-7
CASRPLVGDYEQYF
TGTGCCAGCAGACCCCTAGTGGGCGACTACGAGCAGTACTTC
>-|-|13|TRBV27|TRBJ2-7
CASSQGVTYEQYF
TGTGCCAGCAGTCAAGGAGTAACCTACGAGCAGTACTTC
>-|-|11|TRBV11-2|TRBJ2-1
CASSLGNEQFF
TGTGCCAGCAGCTTAGGCAATGAGCAGTTCTTC
>-|TRBD2|12|TRBV29-1|TRBJ2-7
CSVGEGRYEQYF
TGCAGCGTTGGGGAGGGTCGCTACGAGCAGTACTTC
>-|TRBD1|13|TRBV6-6|TRBJ2-5
CASGQGYQETQYF
TGTGCCAGCGGACAGGGGTACCAAGAGACCCAGTACTTC